The 31 T cell receptor beta chains in this list originate from one sample, sequenced in a study of cytomegalovirus exposure and HLA in healthy donors. With 60 Vbeta and 13 Jbeta primers, the PCR was carried out. Data came from immunoSEQ multiplex PCR; TCRdb stores just in-frame clones and leaves some out. The table has some 90,000 clones, approximately 81% seen once; the top ten hold around 4.2%. Sequenced: PBMCs. These receptors all come from a woman in her 70s in good health and CMV-seropositive.

This sequence joins TRBV11-3 and TRBJ2-1; weak D call: TRBD2 (5 bases). Per germline, CDR1 SGHNT and CDR2 YENEEA. The CDR3 spans 14 residues. Trimming pared 4 bases from V and 2 bases from J, leaving 9 bases between. The CDR3 loop reads CASSSRDTYNEQFF. As DNA, the CDR3 is TGTGCCAGCAGCTCTCGGGATACCTACAATGAGCAGTTCTTC.

There are a few counts of this clone. J is TRBJ1-2 and V is TRBV5-1; 8 nucleotides line up with TRBD1. The CDR3 length is 15 residues. J gave up 8 bases and V 4 bases, and 13 bases lay outside the gene matches. Germline assignment: CDR1 SGHRS and CDR2 YFSETQ. The CDR3 DNA reads TGCGCCAGCAGCGATACTAACGGACAGGGACGAGGCTACACCTTC. It encodes CASSDTNGQGRGYTF.

The CDR3 reads CASSASGKGETQYF. CDR3 DNA: TGTGCCAGCAGCGCTAGCGGGAAGGGAGAGACCCAGTACTTC. The chain employs TRBV7-9 and TRBJ2-5, with 9 bases matching TRBD2. Germline CDR1 and CDR2: SEHNR and FQNEAQ (reference sequence). CDR3 length equals 14 residues. The V and J ends lost 5 bases and 4 bases, in that order; junction bases with no gene match: 5. The full variable domain, completed using reference TRBV7-9 and TRBJ2-5, is DTGVSQNPRHKITKRGQNVTFRCDPISEHNRLYWYRQTLGQGPEFLTYFQNEAQLEKSRLLSDRFSAERPKGSFSTLEIQRTEQGDSAMYLCASSASGKGETQYFGPGTRLLVL.

V and J are TRBV5-1 and TRBJ2-2, with 8 positions matching TRBD2. The V segment lost 4 bases and the J segment 9 bases; nucleotides outside the gene matches: 11. This CDR3 contains 15 residues. CDR1 and CDR2 from the germline V gene are SGHRS and YFSETQ. The CDR3 nucleotides read TGCGCCAGCAGCCAGGGGACTAGTGTAGGCCGGGAGCTGTTTTTT. Protein: CASSQGTSVGRELFF.

This clone was picked up one time. V usage is TRBV4-2 and J usage is TRBJ2-7, with a possible D match to TRBD2 (5 bases). Germline V gene lookup returns CDR1 LGHNA and CDR2 YNFKEQ. The CDR3 length is 14 residues. With 4 bases removed from V and 7 bases from J, the gap between germline ends came to 17 bases. CDR3 region: CASSPLTISGEQYF. The CDR3 DNA reads TGTGCCAGCAGCCCTCTGACTATTTCGGGGGAGCAGTACTTC.

The rearrangement joins TRBV19 to TRBJ2-7; TRBD1 aligns across 9 bases. Germline V gene lookup returns CDR1 LNHDA and CDR2 SQIVND (reference sequence). The CDR3 is 16 amino acids. The junction had 9 bases not matched to a gene; V was cut back by 5 bases and J by 1 base. CDR3 residues: CASSPRTGAPSYEQYF. Here the CDR3 DNA reads TGTGCCAGTAGTCCCCGGACAGGGGCCCCTTCCTACGAGCAGTACTTC.

The V call is TRBV25-1, the J call TRBJ1-1; D perhaps matches TRBD1 (5 bases). The germline V gene has CDR1 MGHDK and CDR2 SYGVNS. The CDR3 contains 14 residues. V was shortened by 3 bases and J by 1 base, with 9 bases between the two germline ends. This CDR3 reads CASSDWTPNTEAFF. The CDR3 DNA reads as TGTGCCAGCAGTGACTGGACACCGAACACTGAAGCTTTCTTT.

This rearrangement joins TRBV5-1 to TRBJ1-1, with D perhaps matching TRBD1 (5 bases). The germline V gene encodes CDR1 SGHRS and CDR2 YFSETQ. Deletions cut 2 bases from V and 6 bases from J, with 20 bases between. The CDR3 length is 16 residues. CDR3 residues: CASSLTDSSSGPEAFF. The CDR3 DNA reads TGCGCCAGCAGCTTAACCGACAGTTCGAGTGGCCCTGAAGCTTTCTTT. Drawing the rest from reference TRBV5-1 and TRBJ1-1, the complete variable domain is KAGVTQTPRYLIKTRGQQVTLSCSPISGHRSVSWYQQTPGQGLQFLFEYFSETQRNKGNFPGRFSGRQFSNSRSEMNVSTLELGDSALYLCASSLTDSSSGPEAFFGQGTRLTVV.

The chain links TRBV7-8 to TRBJ2-7; D is possibly TRBD2 (5 bases). This CDR3 has 12 residues. Germline V gene lookup returns CDR1 SGHVS and CDR2 FQNEAQ. Deletions cut 2 bases from V and 7 bases from J, with 9 bases between. The CDR3: CASSLFTGEQYF. CDR3 sequence (DNA): TGTGCCAGCAGCTTATTCACGGGGGAGCAGTACTTC. Full variable domain (missing parts from reference TRBV7-8 and TRBJ2-7): GAGVSQSPRYKVAKRGQDVALRCDPISGHVSLFWYQQALGQGPEFLTYFQNEAQLDKSGLPSDRFFAERPEGSVSTLKIQRTQQEDSAVYLCASSLFTGEQYFGPGTRLTVT.

This clone was recorded a few times. The chain joins TRBV4-1 to TRBJ1-4, with 10 bases that match TRBD1. CDR1 is MGHRA and CDR2 is YSYEKL in the germline V gene. V lost 4 bases, J lost 7 bases, and 3 bases stayed unmatched. The length of the CDR3 is 14 residues. CDR3 in DNA: TGCGCCAGCAGCCCGGGACAGGGGAGTGAAAAACTGTTTTTT. It yields the protein CASSPGQGSEKLFF.

The chain recombines TRBV14 with TRBJ2-5, with TRBD2 matching 8 bases. CDR3 length: 16 amino acids. J was trimmed by 0 bases and V by 2 bases; bases with no gene match: 5. Germline lookup yields CDR1 SGHDN and CDR2 FVKESK. The CDR3 here is CASSQLPGGNQETQYF. As DNA, the CDR3 is TGTGCCAGCAGCCAACTCCCGGGGGGGAACCAAGAGACCCAGTACTTC.

The chain combines TRBV11-3 with TRBJ1-2; 9 nucleotides align to TRBD1. V was clipped by 5 bases and J by 8 bases; unmatched bases: 12. The CDR3 spans 15 residues. Germline-derived CDR1 and CDR2 are SGHNT and YENEEA. The CDR3 nucleotides are TGTGCCAGCAGCGACAAAACAGGGGGCGCCGGCGGCTACACCTTC. Protein: CASSDKTGGAGGYTF.

J is TRBJ2-3 and V is TRBV9, with 7 positions matching TRBD1. Per germline, CDR1 SGDLS and CDR2 YYNGEE. The CDR3 length is 14 residues. The ends lost 0 bases at V and 6 bases at J; junction bases unmatched: 4. The CDR3 region is CASSVEGRGDTQYF. In DNA, the CDR3 is TGTGCCAGCAGCGTAGAAGGCAGGGGGGATACGCAGTATTTT.

This clone was seen a handful of times. The rearrangement links TRBV5-4 to TRBJ2-6; a possible D gene is TRBD1 (6 bases). Trimming left V 0 bases short and J 0 bases short, with 7 bases between. Germline loops: CDR1 SGHNT, CDR2 YYREEE (reference sequence). The CDR3 has 16 residues. The CDR3 protein is CASSLETGSGANVLTF. Written as DNA, the CDR3 is TGTGCCAGCAGCTTGGAGACAGGCTCTGGGGCCAACGTCCTGACTTTC.

The rearrangement uses TRBV19 and TRBJ2-3; TRBD1 matches at 11 bases. V lost 7 bases to trimming and J lost 3 bases; unmatched junction nucleotides: 3. This CDR3 has 14 residues. Germline CDR1 and CDR2: LNHDA and SQIVND (reference sequence). The CDR3 reads CASTDRGQTDTQYF. Written as DNA, the CDR3 is TGTGCCAGTACGGACAGGGGGCAAACAGATACGCAGTATTTT.

This clone was counted a few times. The V and J genes are TRBV19 and TRBJ1-5, with D unresolved. Germline V lookup: CDR1 LNHDA, CDR2 SQIVND (reference sequence). The CDR3 has 13 residues. V was pared by 11 bases and J by 5 bases, with 16 bases between. CDR3 coding DNA: TGTGCCGCCGCGGATTCGGGGTATCAGCCCCAGCATTTT. This sequence encodes CAAADSGYQPQHF.

V and J are TRBV4-2 and TRBJ2-1, with 8 nucleotides matching TRBD2. The germline V gene has CDR1 LGHNA and CDR2 YNFKEQ. The CDR3 length is 18 residues. The junction had 7 bases not matched to a gene; V was cut back by 0 bases and J by 0 bases. The CDR3 protein is CASSQEPPTSGSYNEQFF. CDR3 bases: TGTGCCAGCAGCCAAGAGCCCCCCACTAGCGGCTCCTACAATGAGCAGTTCTTC.

This clone has only one observation. This rearrangement joins TRBV9 to TRBJ2-5, with D hard to call. The CDR3 is made up of 15 amino acids. Between the trimmed V and J ends, which lost 3 bases and 5 bases, there was a span of 17 bases. Germline V gene sequence: CDR1 SGDLS, CDR2 YYNGEE. Written as DNA, the CDR3 is TGTGCCAGCAGCGCAACACCTCGCCTCCAGGAGACCCAGTACTTC. It translates to CASSATPRLQETQYF.

The V call is TRBV7-2, the J call TRBJ2-5; 12 bases agree with TRBD2. CDR1 is SGHTA, CDR2 FQGNSA, per germline. The CDR3 has 19 residues. Trimming cost V 2 bases and J 3 bases; bases outside gene matches: 13. The chain's CDR3 is CASSLRLAGDGLVEETQYF. DNA for the CDR3: TGTGCCAGCAGCTTAAGACTAGCGGGAGACGGCCTTGTAGAAGAGACCCAGTACTTC.

The V gene is TRBV28, the J gene TRBJ2-7; 7 bases map to TRBD2. In germline, CDR1 is MDHEN, CDR2 SYDVKM. This CDR3 spans 15 amino acids. Trimming took 2 bases from V and 2 from J; bases not matched to a gene: 6. The CDR3 loop is CASSLTSGIPYEQYF. For the CDR3, the DNA is TGTGCCAGCAGTTTAACCAGCGGGATACCCTACGAGCAGTACTTC.

V is TRBV4-2 and J is TRBJ1-2; possibly TRBD1 for D (5 bases). V gave up 3 bases and J gave up 4 bases, with 15 bases separating them. Germline lookup yields CDR1 LGHNA and CDR2 YNFKEQ. The length of the CDR3 is 15 residues. CDR3 DNA sequence: TGTGCCAGCAGCCAGGGACGGGAGCCCTCCTATGGCTACACCTTC. It codes for CASSQGREPSYGYTF.

This clone was detected a few times. This rearrangement joins TRBV7-2 to TRBJ2-3; D might be TRBD1 (6 bases). Trimming left V 5 bases short and J 1 base short, with 13 bases between. CDR1 SGHTA and CDR2 FQGNSA come from the germline V gene. CDR3 size: 15 residues. CDR3 region: CASSPDSLGTDTQYF. In DNA form, the CDR3 reads TGTGCCAGCAGCCCGGACAGCCTCGGCACAGATACGCAGTATTTT.

A single count supports this clone. The V gene is TRBV4-3, the J gene TRBJ2-2, with 9 bases identical to TRBD1. V was clipped by 0 bases and J by 3 bases; unmatched bases: 2. The germline V gene encodes CDR1 LGHNA and CDR2 YSLEER. This CDR3 comprises 16 residues. For the CDR3, the DNA is TGCGCCAGCAGCCAAGACAGACAGGGGGACACCGGGGAGCTGTTTTTT. Translation gives CASSQDRQGDTGELFF.

The chain links TRBV9 to TRBJ2-1, with a weak D call TRBD2 (7 bases). Germline V lookup: CDR1 SGDLS, CDR2 YYNGEE. Trimming removed 4 bases at V and 6 bases at J, with 29 bases between. CDR3 size: 19 residues. The CDR3 DNA reads as TGTGCCAGCAGCCTCCTGGGGGGGGACACGGCCCAGTTGGGCAATGAGCAGTTCTTC. This gives the protein CASSLLGGDTAQLGNEQFF. The variable domain in full, with the rest retrieved from reference TRBV9 and TRBJ2-1, is DSGVTQTPKHLITATGQRVTLRCSPRSGDLSVYWYQQSLDQGLQFLIQYYNGEERAKGNILERFSAQQFPDLHSELNLSSLELGDSALYFCASSLLGGDTAQLGNEQFFGPGTRLTVL.

The chain combines TRBV4-2 with TRBJ2-5; the match to TRBD2 covers 10 bases. The CDR3 contains 15 residues. Trimming took 4 bases from V and 5 from J; bases not matched to a gene: 7. Germline CDR1 and CDR2: LGHNA and YNFKEQ. The CDR3 here is CASSPESGRAETQYF. Here the CDR3 DNA reads TGTGCCAGCAGCCCCGAAAGCGGGAGGGCGGAGACCCAGTACTTC.

The rearrangement links TRBV5-4 to TRBJ1-1; D might be TRBD1 (5 bases). The CDR3 has 14 amino acids. V lost 2 bases, J lost 3 bases, and 11 bases lay in between. Germline CDR1 SGHNT, CDR2 YYREEE (reference sequence). The CDR3 sequence: CASSLSDSYTEAFF. The CDR3 DNA is TGTGCCAGCAGCTTATCTGACAGCTACACTGAAGCTTTCTTT.

The chain has TRBV6-5 and TRBJ2-7; 14 nucleotides agree with TRBD2. Germline trimming cut 8 bases from V and 1 base from J; bases unmatched to any gene: 4. The CDR3 totals 15 residues. Germline CDR1 and CDR2: MNHEY and SVGAGI. CDR3 protein: CASLRTSGRSYEQYF. The CDR3 DNA follows: TGTGCCAGCCTTCGGACTAGCGGGAGGTCCTACGAGCAGTACTTC.

Only a few counts were recorded for this clone. This chain joins TRBV19 and TRBJ2-5; D gene unclear. V dropped 5 bases and J dropped 4 bases, with 8 bases sitting between them. This CDR3 has 12 residues. CDR1 and CDR2 (germline): LNHDA, SQIVND (reference sequence). The DNA of the CDR3 is TGTGCCAGTAGTCCTCCCCTAGAGACCCAGTACTTC. Translating it yields CASSPPLETQYF.

V is TRBV28 and J is TRBJ2-3; possible D gene TRBD1, 6 bases. Germline V CDR1 and CDR2: MDHEN, SYDVKM. This CDR3 comprises 15 residues. V was clipped by 5 bases and J by 5 bases, with 17 bases between them. Here the CDR3 DNA reads TGTGCCAGCAGTCCCCCCCAGGGGACGATAGATACGCAGTATTTT. Its translation is CASSPPQGTIDTQYF.

The rearrangement joins TRBV5-1 to TRBJ1-2; no firm D call. Trimming stripped 0 bases from V and 0 bases from J, with 6 bases between. Germline V gene lookup returns CDR1 SGHRS and CDR2 YFSETQ. The CDR3 runs to 14 residues. CDR3: CASSLVQTNYGYTF. CDR3 bases: TGCGCCAGCAGCTTGGTACAGACTAACTATGGCTACACCTTC.

This rearrangement joins TRBV11-2 to TRBJ2-1, with 12 bases aligning to TRBD2. Looked up from germline, CDR1 is SGHAT and CDR2 is FQNNGV. The CDR3 is 15 residues long. J gave up 5 bases and V 3 bases, and 2 bases lay outside the gene matches. As DNA, the CDR3 is TGTGCCAGCAGCTTCAGGACTAGCGGGAACAATGAGCAGTTCTTC. Protein sequence: CASSFRTSGNNEQFF.